This T cell receptor (beta chain) was recovered during a study of T cell repertoires in cytomegalovirus infection. Overall study results and limits: The study identified carriers of CMV plus the relevant HLA from cumulative public TCR beta family frequency. HLA-C-restricted CMV-specific TCR beta clonotypes were dominant in the ex vivo response.

TCRdb processed the reads anew with MiXCR; each CDR3 protein has one entry. The sample lists more than 500,000 distinct CDR3 sequences; more than 15% were seen once. This CDR3 contains 15 residues. Germline V gene lookup returns CDR1 SSHAT and CDR2 FNYEAQ (reference sequence). The table lists this clonotype with many counts. Its cognate antigen is unknown. A read error may account for a junction end that differs from germline. Sequences were obtained from CD8+ T cells from PBMCs. The gene calls are TRBV7-7 and TRBJ2-3, with 9 bases lining up with TRBD2. The source of this sequence is a human donor in good health (CMV status not recorded). Some clones in this sample may be carry-over from other donors' samples. CDR3 nucleotides: TGTGCTAGCAGCCTCTCGACTAGCGGAACAGATACGCAGTATTTT. Its protein product is CASSLSTSGTDTQYF.